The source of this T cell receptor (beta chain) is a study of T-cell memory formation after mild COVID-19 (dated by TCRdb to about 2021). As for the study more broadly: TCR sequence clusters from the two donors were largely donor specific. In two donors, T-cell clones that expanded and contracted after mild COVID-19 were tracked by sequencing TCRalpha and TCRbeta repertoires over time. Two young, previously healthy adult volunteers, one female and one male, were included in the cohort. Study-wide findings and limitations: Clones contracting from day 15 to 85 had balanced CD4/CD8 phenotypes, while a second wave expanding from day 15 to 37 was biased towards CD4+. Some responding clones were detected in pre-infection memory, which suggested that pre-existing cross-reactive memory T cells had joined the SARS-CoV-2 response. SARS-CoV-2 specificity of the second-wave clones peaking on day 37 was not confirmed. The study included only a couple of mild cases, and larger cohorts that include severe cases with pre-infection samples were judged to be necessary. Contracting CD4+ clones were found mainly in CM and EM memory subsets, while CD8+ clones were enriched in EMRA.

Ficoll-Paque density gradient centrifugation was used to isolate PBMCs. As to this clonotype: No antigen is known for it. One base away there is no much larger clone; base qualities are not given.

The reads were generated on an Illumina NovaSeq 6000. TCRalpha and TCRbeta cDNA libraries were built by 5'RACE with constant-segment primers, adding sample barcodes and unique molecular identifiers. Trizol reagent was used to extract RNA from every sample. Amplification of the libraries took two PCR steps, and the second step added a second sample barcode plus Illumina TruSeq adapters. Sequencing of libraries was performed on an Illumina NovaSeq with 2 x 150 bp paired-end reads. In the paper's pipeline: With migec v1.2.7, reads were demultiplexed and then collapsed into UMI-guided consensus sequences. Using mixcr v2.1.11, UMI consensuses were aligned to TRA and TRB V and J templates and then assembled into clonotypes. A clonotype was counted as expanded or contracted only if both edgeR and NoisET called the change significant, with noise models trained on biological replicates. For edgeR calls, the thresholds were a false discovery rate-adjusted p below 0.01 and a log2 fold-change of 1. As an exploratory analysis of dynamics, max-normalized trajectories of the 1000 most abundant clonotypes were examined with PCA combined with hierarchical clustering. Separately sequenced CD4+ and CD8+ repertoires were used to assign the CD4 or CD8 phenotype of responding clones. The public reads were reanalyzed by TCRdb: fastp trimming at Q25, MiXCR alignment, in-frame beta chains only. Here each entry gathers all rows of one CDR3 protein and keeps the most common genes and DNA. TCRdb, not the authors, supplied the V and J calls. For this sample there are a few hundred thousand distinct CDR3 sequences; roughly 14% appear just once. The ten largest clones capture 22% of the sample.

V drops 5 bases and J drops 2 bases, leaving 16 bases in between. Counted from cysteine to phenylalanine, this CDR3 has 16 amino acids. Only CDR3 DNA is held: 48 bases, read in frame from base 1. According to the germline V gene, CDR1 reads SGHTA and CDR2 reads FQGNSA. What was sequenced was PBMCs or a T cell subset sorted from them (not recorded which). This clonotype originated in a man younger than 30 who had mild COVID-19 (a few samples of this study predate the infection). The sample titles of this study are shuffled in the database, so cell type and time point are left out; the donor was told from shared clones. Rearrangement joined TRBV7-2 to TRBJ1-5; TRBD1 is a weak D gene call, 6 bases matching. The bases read TGTGCCAGCAGCAGGGGGGGTATAATAGGCAATCAGCCCCAGCATTTT. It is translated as CASSRGGIIGNQPQHF.